This TCR beta chain was sequenced during a study of blood T cells in healthy people across ages. Broader study findings: Expanded clonotype changes were possibly confounded by unknown donor CMV status. The authors considered diversity estimates from one million T cells to be underestimates.

The draw of peripheral blood yielded ten milliliters from each donor. The germline V gene encodes CDR1 SEHNR and CDR2 FQNEAQ (reference sequence). The germline V and J ends were trimmed by 4 bases and 7 bases, with 11 bases remaining between them. This CDR3 has 13 amino acids. Primers used in a second PCR of about 6 to 11 cycles were a sample-barcoded 5' primer and a J-beta primer mix. Each cDNA molecule, via a template-switch adaptor with 12 random nucleotides, was tagged. Using its own MiXCR run on the 5' RACE reads, TCRdb lists one record per CDR3 protein. The sample records more than 800,000 distinct CDR3 sequences, under 30% being singletons. Turning to this clonotype: Its antigen is unidentified.

The TCR was taken from a woman older than 75 in good health. J is TRBJ2-4 and V is TRBV7-9, with D perhaps TRBD1 (5 bases). Sequencing was done on a sample of blood. The CDR3 coding sequence is TGTGCCAGCAGCTCCCCCCCAGGGAACATTCAGTACTTC. It yields the protein CASSSPPGNIQYF.